The clone carrying this TCR beta chain turned up a few times. Its antigen is currently unknown. The germline gene is not matched at one end of the junction; a read error may be the cause. Naive CD4+ cells had CD25+ Tregs removed. Semi-nested PCR with Nested Universal Primer A followed constant-region reverse priming of full-length variable regions. MiXCR, run by TCRdb on the 5' RACE reads, gives a single entry per CDR3 protein. This table has roughly 46,000 distinct CDR3 sequences, about 28% appearing once. The CDR3 has 14 amino acids. CDR1 is LGHNA and CDR2 is YNFKEQ in the germline V gene. General study points: The larger-cohort validation was restricted to a single TCR beta V-J rearrangement rather than whole repertoires. Greatest tumor Treg TCR overlap was with tumor naive CD4+ cells.

Sequencing was carried out using naive CD4+ T cells sorted from blood. This sample's subset: naive CD4+ T cells, CD4+CD45RA+CD25-. The genes are TRBV4-2 and TRBJ2-1; D remains ambiguous. This sequence was found in a female donor with breast cancer. The CDR3 DNA sequence: TGCGCCAGCAGCCAAGATCTTTCCCCCGATGAGCAGTTCTTC. It specifies CASSQDLSPDEQFF.